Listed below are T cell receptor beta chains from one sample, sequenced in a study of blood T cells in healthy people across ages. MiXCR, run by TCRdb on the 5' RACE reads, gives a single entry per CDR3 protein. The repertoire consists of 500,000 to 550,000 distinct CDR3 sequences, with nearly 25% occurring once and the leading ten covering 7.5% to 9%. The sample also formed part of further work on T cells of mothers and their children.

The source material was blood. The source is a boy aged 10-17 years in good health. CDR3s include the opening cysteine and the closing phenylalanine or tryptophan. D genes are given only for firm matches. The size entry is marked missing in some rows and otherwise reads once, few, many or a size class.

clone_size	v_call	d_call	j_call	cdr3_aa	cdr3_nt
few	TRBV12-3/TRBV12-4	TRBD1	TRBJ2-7	CASSRDRVVYEQYF	TGTGCCAGCAGCCGGGACAGGGTGGTCTACGAGCAGTACTTC
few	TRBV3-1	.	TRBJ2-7	CASSQDLGFGEQYF	TGTGCCAGCAGCCAAGATCTGGGGTTCGGGGAGCAGTACTTC
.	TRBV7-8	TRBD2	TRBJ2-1	CASSSTSGRFDEQFF	TGTGCCAGCAGCTCTACTAGCGGGAGGTTCGATGAGCAGTTCTTC
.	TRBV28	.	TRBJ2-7	CASRGLEMEQYF	TGTGCCAGCAGGGGGTTGGAAATGGAGCAGTACTTC
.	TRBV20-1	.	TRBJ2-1	CSASIGYYNEQFF	TGCAGTGCTAGTATCGGGTACTACAATGAGCAGTTCTTC
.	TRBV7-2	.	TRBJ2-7	CASSLGRTAYEQYF	TGTGCCAGCAGCTTGGGGCGCACCGCCTACGAGCAGTACTTC
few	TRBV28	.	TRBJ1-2	CASSPQAGEPSYGYTF	TGTGCCAGCAGTCCCCAGGCAGGGGAGCCCTCCTATGGCTACACCTTC
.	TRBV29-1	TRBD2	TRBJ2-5	CSGGASGVGMGETQYF	TGCAGTGGGGGGGCTAGCGGGGTTGGGATGGGAGAGACCCAGTACTTC
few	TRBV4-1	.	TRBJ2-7	CASSQGTRQETYEQYF	TGCGCCAGCAGCCAAGGGACTCGACAGGAAACCTACGAGCAGTACTTC
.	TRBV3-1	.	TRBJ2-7	CASTRRQSDEQYF	TGTGCCAGCACCCGACGACAGTCTGACGAGCAGTACTTC
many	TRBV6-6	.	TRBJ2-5	CASSPTSLPIRETQYF	TGTGCCAGCAGCCCGACTAGTCTACCGATCAGGGAGACCCAGTACTTC
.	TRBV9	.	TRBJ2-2	CASSAYWNTGELFF	TGTGCCAGCAGCGCTTACTGGAACACCGGGGAGCTGTTTTTT
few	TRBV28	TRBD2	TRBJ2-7	CASSPQGLVAGSYEQYF	TGTGCCAGCAGTCCTCAAGGCTTGGTAGCGGGCTCCTACGAGCAGTACTTC
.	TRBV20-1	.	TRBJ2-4	CSAQDPILAKNIQYF	TGCAGTGCCCAGGACCCAATTCTAGCCAAAAACATTCAGTACTTC
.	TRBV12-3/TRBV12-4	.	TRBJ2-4	CASSFLGGAIQYF	TGTGCCAGCAGTTTTCTAGGGGGGGCCATTCAGTACTTC
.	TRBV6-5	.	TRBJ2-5	CASSSVGLYQETQYF	TGTGCCAGCAGTTCAGTGGGACTGTATCAAGAGACCCAGTACTTC
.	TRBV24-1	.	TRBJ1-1	CATSGSGSPLGDTEAFF	TGTGCCACCAGTGGGTCCGGGTCGCCGTTGGGGGACACTGAAGCTTTCTTT
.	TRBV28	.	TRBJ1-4	CASSPRVGTIATNEKLFF	TGTGCCAGCAGTCCCCGGGTAGGGACGATTGCAACTAATGAAAAACTGTTTTTT
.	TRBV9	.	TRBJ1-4	CASSVQGGDEKLFF	TGTGCCAGCAGCGTTCAGGGCGGCGATGAAAAACTGTTTTTT
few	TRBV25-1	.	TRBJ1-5	CASSEWTGNQPQHF	TGTGCCAGCAGTGAATGGACTGGTAATCAGCCCCAGCATTTT
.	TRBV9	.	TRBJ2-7	CASSAPGMEQYF	TGTGCCAGCAGCGCCCCCGGAATGGAGCAGTACTTC
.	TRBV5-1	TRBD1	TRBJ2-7	CASSLVVEDRVYEQYF	TGCGCCAGCAGCTTGGTCGTGGAGGACAGGGTCTACGAGCAGTACTTC
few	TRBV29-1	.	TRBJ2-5	CSVESYQGETQYF	TGCAGCGTTGAAAGTTACCAGGGAGAGACCCAGTACTTC
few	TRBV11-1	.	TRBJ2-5	CASSFRVGQTQYF	TGTGCCAGCAGCTTCCGGGTCGGGCAGACCCAGTACTTC
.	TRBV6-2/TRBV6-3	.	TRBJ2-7	CASSDIYRPYSYEQYF	TGTGCCAGCAGTGACATCTACAGGCCTTACTCCTACGAGCAGTACTTC
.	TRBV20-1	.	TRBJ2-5	CSARPRETQYF	TGCAGTGCTAGACCCAGGGAGACCCAGTACTTC
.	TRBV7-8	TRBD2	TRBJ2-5	CASGLLAGVGTQYF	TGTGCCAGCGGACTGCTAGCGGGAGTCGGGACCCAGTACTTC
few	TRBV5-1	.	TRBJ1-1	CASSTNRRSTEAFF	TGCGCCAGCAGCACCAACAGGCGGAGTACTGAAGCTTTCTTT
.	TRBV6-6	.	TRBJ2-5	CASSYSGGSREQYF	TGTGCCAGCAGTTACTCTGGGGGGTCTAGGGAGCAGTACTTC
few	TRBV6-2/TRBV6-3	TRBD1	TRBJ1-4	CASRSTGTGNEKLFF	TGTGCCAGCAGGTCCACCGGGACAGGGAATGAAAAACTGTTTTTT
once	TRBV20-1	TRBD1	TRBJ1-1	CSATQGAWNTEAFF	TGCAGTGCTACCCAGGGGGCTTGGAACACTGAAGCTTTCTTT
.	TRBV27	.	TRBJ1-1	CASSRQAMNTEAFF	TGTGCCAGCAGTCGACAGGCTATGAACACTGAAGCTTTCTTT
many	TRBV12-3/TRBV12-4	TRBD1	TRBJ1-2	CASSLARQGGGYTF	TGTGCCAGCAGTTTGGCAAGACAGGGCGGGGGCTACACCTTC
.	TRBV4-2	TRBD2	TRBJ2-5	CASSQEASGPQETQYF	TGTGCCAGCAGCCAAGAGGCTAGCGGACCACAAGAGACCCAGTACTTC
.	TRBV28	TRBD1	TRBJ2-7	CASSFRGRSVHEQYF	TGTGCCAGCAGTTTCAGGGGGCGTTCGGTTCACGAGCAGTACTTC
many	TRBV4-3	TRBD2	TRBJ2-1	CASSLLRVAGGGYNEQFF	TGCGCCAGCAGCCTACTCCGAGTAGCGGGAGGGGGTTACAATGAGCAGTTCTTC
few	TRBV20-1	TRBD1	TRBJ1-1	CSARGSLTSGTGGTEAFF	TGCAGTGCTAGAGGCAGTCTTACTTCCGGGACAGGGGGCACTGAAGCTTTCTTT
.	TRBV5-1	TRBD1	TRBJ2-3	CASTKRDRGPRNTDTQYF	TGCGCCAGCACAAAACGGGACAGGGGGCCCCGAAACACAGATACGCAGTATTTT
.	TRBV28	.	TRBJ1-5	CASSLNPTAEYSNQPQHF	TGTGCCAGCAGTTTAAACCCCACCGCAGAATATAGCAATCAGCCCCAGCATTTT
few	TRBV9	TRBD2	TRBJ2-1	CASSPMGLGDNEQFF	TGTGCCAGCAGCCCAATGGGACTAGGCGACAATGAGCAGTTCTTC
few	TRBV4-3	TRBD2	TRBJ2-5	CASSQDVLAGGQETQYF	TGCGCCAGCAGCCAAGATGTACTAGCGGGGGGACAAGAGACCCAGTACTTC
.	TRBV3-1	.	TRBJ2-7	CASSPRGGLTYEQYF	TGTGCCAGCAGCCCCCGAGGGGGGCTTACCTACGAGCAGTACTTC
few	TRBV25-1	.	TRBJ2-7	CASSEYRVTDEQYF	TGTGCCAGCAGTGAGTACAGGGTCACGGACGAGCAGTACTTC
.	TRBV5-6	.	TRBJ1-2	CASSLAPGHSNYGYTF	TGTGCCAGCAGCTTGGCCCCGGGACACAGCAACTATGGCTACACCTTC
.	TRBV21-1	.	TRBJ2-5	CASSKAGTRTETQYF	TGTGCCAGCAGCAAAGCAGGGACTAGAACAGAGACCCAGTACTTC
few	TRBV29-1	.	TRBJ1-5	CSVSEGNQPQHF	TGCAGCGTTTCGGAGGGCAATCAGCCCCAGCATTTT
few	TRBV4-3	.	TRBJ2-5	CASSQDLGHNKRPLYF	TGCGCCAGCAGCCAAGATTTGGGCCATAATAAAAGACCTTTGTACTTC
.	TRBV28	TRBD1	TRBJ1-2	CASRKTGGIGYTF	TGTGCCAGCAGGAAGACAGGGGGCATTGGCTACACCTTC
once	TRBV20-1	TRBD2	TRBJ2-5	CSDRGLAAQETQYF	TGCAGTGACCGTGGACTAGCGGCTCAAGAGACCCAGTACTTC
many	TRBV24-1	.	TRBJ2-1	CATSDSERPDNEQFF	TGTGCCACCAGTGATTCGGAGCGACCCGACAATGAGCAGTTCTTC
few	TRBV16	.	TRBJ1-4	CASSLGRGVTNEKLFF	TGTGCCAGCAGCCTCGGACGGGGAGTTACTAATGAAAAACTGTTTTTT
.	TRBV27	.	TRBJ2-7	CASSLIFGSSYEQYF	TGTGCCAGCAGTTTAATCTTCGGAAGCTCCTACGAGCAGTACTTC
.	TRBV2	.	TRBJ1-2	CASSAGIGDYGYTF	TGTGCCAGCAGTGCAGGGATAGGGGATTATGGCTACACCTTC
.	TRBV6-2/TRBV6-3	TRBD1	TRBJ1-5	CASSSPDRVEYSNQPQHF	TGTGCCAGCAGTTCCCCGGACAGGGTTGAATATAGCAATCAGCCCCAGCATTTT
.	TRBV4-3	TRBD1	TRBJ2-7	CASSPRTGGQYEQYF	TGCGCCAGCAGCCCAAGGACAGGGGGCCAGTACGAGCAGTACTTC